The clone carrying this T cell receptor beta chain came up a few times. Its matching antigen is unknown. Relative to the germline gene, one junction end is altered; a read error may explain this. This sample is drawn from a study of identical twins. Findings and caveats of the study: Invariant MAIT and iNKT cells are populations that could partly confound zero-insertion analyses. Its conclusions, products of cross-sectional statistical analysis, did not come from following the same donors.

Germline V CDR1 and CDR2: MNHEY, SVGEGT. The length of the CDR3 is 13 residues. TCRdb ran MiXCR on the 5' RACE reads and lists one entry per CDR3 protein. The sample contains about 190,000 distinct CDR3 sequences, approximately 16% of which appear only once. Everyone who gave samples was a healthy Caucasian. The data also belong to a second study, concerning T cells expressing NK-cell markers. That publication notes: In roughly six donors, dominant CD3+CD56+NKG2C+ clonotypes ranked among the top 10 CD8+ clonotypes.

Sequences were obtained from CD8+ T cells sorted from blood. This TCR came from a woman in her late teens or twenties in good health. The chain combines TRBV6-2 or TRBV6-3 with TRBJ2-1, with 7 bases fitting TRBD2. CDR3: CASSPRDYYEQFF. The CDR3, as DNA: TGTGCCAGCAGTCCCCGGGACTACTATGAGCAGTTCTTC.